Listed here is a single T cell receptor (beta chain). The antigen is undetermined. This record belongs to a study of blood T cells in healthy people across ages. The study, taken as a whole, reports: Correlation between TCR beta diversity and naive T cell percentage was strong. Naive and antigen-experienced cells were not separated, limiting conclusive comparison. Observed TCR beta diversity per million T cells went down as age went up. This fall followed a roughly linear course with age.

Germline V gene data show CDR1 as SGHTA and CDR2 as FQGNSA. V gave up 2 bases and J gave up 0 bases, with 16 bases separating them. CDR3 length equals 17 residues. A J-beta primer mix and a sample-barcoded 5' primer were used in a second PCR of roughly 7 to 12 cycles. TCRdb redid the calling of the 5' RACE reads with MiXCR, one entry per CDR3 protein. The data contain around 1,000,000 distinct CDR3 sequences, approximately 26% of them singletons. These sequences were also reported in another study, on T cells of mothers and their children. That work adds: Related mother-child pairs showed slightly, non-significantly higher overlap than unrelated pairs.

What was sequenced was blood. The clonotype was recovered from a girl aged 2 to 9 in good health. This chain joins TRBV7-2 and TRBJ1-2; a possible D gene is TRBD1 (6 bases). The CDR3 protein is CASSLWDMTSPNYGYTF. The CDR3 DNA is TGTGCCAGCAGCTTATGGGACATGACATCCCCTAACTATGGCTACACCTTC.